The text below deals with one T cell receptor beta chain. This sample is drawn from a study of blood T cell repertoires in COVID-19. About the study: PBMCs, B-cell-depleted T cells, or T cells were the source of the cDNA or gDNA that made up the material.

V lost 3 bases, J lost 1 base, and 6 bases stayed unmatched. The CDR3 runs to 15 residues. Germline CDR1 SGHNT, CDR2 YYREEE (reference sequence). Profiled with immunoSEQ multiplex PCR; TCRdb holds only in-frame clones, not every one. The sample carries about 280,000 clones, roughly four fifths recorded once. The sequence was obtained from a woman aged 45-59 years who had recovered from COVID-19. The sequenced sample was peripheral blood. The J gene is TRBJ2-5, the V gene TRBV5-4; 7 nucleotides line up with TRBD1. As DNA, the CDR3 is TGTGCCAGCAGCTCCACCAGGGGGTCCCAAGAGACCCAGTACTTC. Its protein product is CASSSTRGSQETQYF.